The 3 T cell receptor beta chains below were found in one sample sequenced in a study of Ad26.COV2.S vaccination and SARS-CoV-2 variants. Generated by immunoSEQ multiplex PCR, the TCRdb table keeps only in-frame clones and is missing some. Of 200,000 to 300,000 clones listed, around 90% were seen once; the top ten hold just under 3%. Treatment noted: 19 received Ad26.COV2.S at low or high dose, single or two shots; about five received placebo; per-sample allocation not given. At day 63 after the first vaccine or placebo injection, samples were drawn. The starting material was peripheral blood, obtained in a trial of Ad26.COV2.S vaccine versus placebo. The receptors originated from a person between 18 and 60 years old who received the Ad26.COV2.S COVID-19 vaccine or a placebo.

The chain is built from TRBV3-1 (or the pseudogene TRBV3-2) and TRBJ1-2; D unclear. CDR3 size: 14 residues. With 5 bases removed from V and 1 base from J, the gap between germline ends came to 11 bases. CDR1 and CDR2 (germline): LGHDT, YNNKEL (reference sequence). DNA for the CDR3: TGTGCCAGCAGCAGCGCCAGAGTTAACTATGGCTACACCTTC. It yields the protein CASSSARVNYGYTF.

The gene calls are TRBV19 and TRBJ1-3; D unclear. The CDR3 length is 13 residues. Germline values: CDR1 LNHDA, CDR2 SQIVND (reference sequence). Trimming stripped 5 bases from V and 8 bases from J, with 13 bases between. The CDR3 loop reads CASSSSDWDTIYF. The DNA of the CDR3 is TGTGCCAGTAGTTCTTCCGATTGGGACACCATATATTTT.

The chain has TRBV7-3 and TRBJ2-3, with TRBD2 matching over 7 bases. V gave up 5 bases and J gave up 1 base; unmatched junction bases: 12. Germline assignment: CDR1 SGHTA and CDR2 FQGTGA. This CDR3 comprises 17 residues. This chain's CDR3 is CASSPSGAGFGTDTQYF. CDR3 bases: TGTGCCAGCAGCCCAAGCGGGGCGGGATTTGGCACAGATACGCAGTATTTT.